The rows below give T cell receptor beta chains drawn from one sample of a study of naive and memory T cell subsets. From the UMI-ligation and nested PCR reads, TCRdb called clonotypes with MiXCR, one entry per CDR3 protein. The repertoire holds 95,000 to 110,000 distinct CDR3 sequences, with approximately 15% as singletons. Sequenced: naive CD8+ T cells from blood. The receptors shown here come from a human donor in good health. The CDR3 runs from the conserved cysteine through the conserved F or W. The D gene is left open where the match is weak. Clone size is stated in some rows and not others, as once, few, many or a class when expanded.

v_gene	j_gene	d_gene	abundance	CDR3nt	CDR3aa
TRBV3-1	TRBJ2-3	-	-	TGTGCCAGCAGCCAAGATGTGACTAGAGACACAGATACGCAGTATTTT	CASSQDVTRDTDTQYF
TRBV7-6	TRBJ2-3	TRBD1	many	TGTGCCAGCAGCTTAGAGGGGACAGGGTTCAGCACAGATACGCAGTATTTT	CASSLEGTGFSTDTQYF
TRBV27	TRBJ2-5	-	-	TGTGCCAGCAGTTTATCCCCAACCGCACAAGAGACCCAGTACTTC	CASSLSPTAQETQYF
TRBV21-1	TRBJ2-3	-	many	TGTGCCAGCAGCATAGGACTAGCACTCACAGATACGCAGTATTTT	CASSIGLALTDTQYF
TRBV20-1	TRBJ2-1	-	-	TGCAGTGCTAGAGGCGGGCATGAGCAGTTCTTC	CSARGGHEQFF
TRBV4-3	TRBJ1-3	-	few	TGCGCCAGCAGCCAAGGGGGAGGACAGATCTCTGGAAACACCATATATTTT	CASSQGGGQISGNTIYF
TRBV6-5	TRBJ2-3	TRBD1	many	TGTGCCAGCAGTTACTCCCCTCACAGGGGAAGGGCAGATACGCAGTATTTT	CASSYSPHRGRADTQYF
TRBV12-3/TRBV12-4	TRBJ1-1	-	-	TGTGCCAGCACCCTCACAGGGAACACTGAAGCTTTCTTT	CASTLTGNTEAFF
TRBV24-1	TRBJ1-1	TRBD1	many	TGTGCCACCGGGGAGACAGGGGGCACTGAAGCTTTCTTT	CATGETGGTEAFF
TRBV7-2	TRBJ2-3	-	few	TGTGCCAGCAGCTTAGTAGACTTCGCTAGCACAGATACGCAGTATTTT	CASSLVDFASTDTQYF
TRBV20-1	TRBJ2-7	-	many	TGCAGTGCTGCCCGACTGAGGGCGGGACCCAGCTCCTACGAGCAGTACTTC	CSAARLRAGPSSYEQYF
TRBV7-2	TRBJ2-3	-	few	TGTGCCAGCAGTTATACAGGGTTTTCGGCAGATACGCAGTATTTT	CASSYTGFSADTQYF
TRBV30	TRBJ2-2	-	-	TGTGCCTGGAGCATGGACAGCAACACCGGGGAGCTGTTTTTT	CAWSMDSNTGELFF
TRBV7-9	TRBJ2-3	-	few	TGTGCCAGCAGCTTCGTGGAACTTGATACGCAGTATTTT	CASSFVELDTQYF
TRBV23-1	TRBJ2-1	TRBD1	many	TGCGCCAGCAGACTGTCGATGGGACAGCCAACCTACAATGAGCAGTTCTTC	CASRLSMGQPTYNEQFF
TRBV2	TRBJ1-2	-	-	TGTGCCAGCAGTGAGACAGGATACTATGGCTACACCTTC	CASSETGYYGYTF
TRBV29-1	TRBJ2-1	-	many	TGCAGCGTTGAAATCCCTCAGTGGGAGCAGAACAATGAGCAGTTCTTC	CSVEIPQWEQNNEQFF
TRBV27	TRBJ1-5	-	few	TGTGCCAGCAGTTTACGTACCGCTCAGCCCCAGCATTTT	CASSLRTAQPQHF
TRBV5-4	TRBJ2-7	TRBD2	many	TGTGCCAGCAGCTCACAGACTAGCGGGCACGAGCAGTACTTC	CASSSQTSGHEQYF
TRBV6-6	TRBJ1-2	-	-	TGTGCCAGCACTTACCGATGGGATCGCGGCTACACCTTC	CASTYRWDRGYTF
TRBV12-3/TRBV12-4	TRBJ2-2	-	-	TGTGCCAGCAGACCAAACACCGGGGAGCTGTTTTTT	CASRPNTGELFF
TRBV27	TRBJ2-7	-	many	TGTGCCAGCAAGACACTAGAGAGTGCCTACGAGCAGTACTTC	CASKTLESAYEQYF
TRBV12-5	TRBJ2-1	-	-	TGTGCTAGTGGACGATACTACAATGAGCAGTTCTTC	CASGRYYNEQFF
TRBV10-3	TRBJ2-1	TRBD2	few	TGTGCCGGCGTACTAGCGACCTACAATGAGCAGTTCTTC	CAGVLATYNEQFF
TRBV6-2/TRBV6-3	TRBJ2-3	TRBD1	few	TGTGCCAGCAGCCGCACCGGGACAGGGGAGATAGATACGCAGTATTTT	CASSRTGTGEIDTQYF
TRBV6-2/TRBV6-3	TRBJ2-1	-	many	TGTGCCAGCAGTTTAGGGGCAACCCCCTACAATGAGCAGTTCTTC	CASSLGATPYNEQFF
TRBV7-2	TRBJ2-5	-	-	TGTGCCAGCAGCTTAGGGGGGCAGGGGTTCGGGGAGACCCAGTACTTC	CASSLGGQGFGETQYF
TRBV24-1	TRBJ2-1	TRBD2	-	TGTGCCACCAGTGACCCCGACTTGCGGGGGGGCGTATACAATGAGCAGTTCTTC	CATSDPDLRGGVYNEQFF
TRBV19	TRBJ1-5	TRBD1	-	TGTGCCAGTAGTGATACAGGGGTAGGCAATCAGCCCCAGCATTTT	CASSDTGVGNQPQHF
TRBV27	TRBJ1-4	-	-	TGTGCCAGCAGGGCGGGCCTTTCCCGCGGGCTGTTTTTT	CASRAGLSRGLFF
TRBV4-2	TRBJ2-7	TRBD1	-	TGTGCCAGCAGCCAAGAGGGGCAGGGGGCCTCTTACGAGCAGTACTTC	CASSQEGQGASYEQYF
TRBV20-1	TRBJ2-7	-	many	TGCAGTGCTAAACCCAGGGGAAGCTACGAGCAGTACTTC	CSAKPRGSYEQYF